These 14 T cell receptor beta chains originate from one sample sequenced in a study of T cells in Graves' hyperthyroidism and ophthalmopathy. TCR beta CDR3 regions were amplified from RNA transcripts. Primed by the HTBI set, a first-round RT-PCR was run on the TCR CDR3. A single record per CDR3 protein comes from TCRdb applying MiXCR to the multiplex PCR reads. Here the sample spans 550,000 to 800,000 distinct CDR3 sequences, approximately 15% being singletons. The sequenced material came from blood. These receptors all come from a man aged 45-65 years with Graves' hyperthyroidism.

This clonotype has only a few counts. The chain recombines TRBV5-1 with TRBJ1-4; D is possibly TRBD1 (5 bases). Germline loops: CDR1 SGHRS, CDR2 YFSETQ. Trimming left V 4 bases short and J 2 bases short, with 15 bases between. This CDR3 is built from 16 residues. The CDR3 nucleotides are TGCGCCAGCAGCGCCACCGGGACGACCACTAATGAAAAACTGTTTTTT. Its protein is CASSATGTTTNEKLFF. Full variable domain (rest looked up from reference TRBV5-1 and TRBJ1-4): KAGVTQTPRYLIKTRGQQVTLSCSPISGHRSVSWYQQTPGQGLQFLFEYFSETQRNKGNFPGRFSGRQFSNSRSEMNVSTLELGDSALYLCASSATGTTTNEKLFFGSGTQLSVL.

This sequence joins TRBV29-1 and TRBJ2-7; the match to TRBD2 covers 13 bases. J gave up 6 bases and V 5 bases, and 7 bases lay outside the gene matches. Germline assignment: CDR1 SQVTM and CDR2 ANQGSEA. The CDR3 is 14 amino acids. The CDR3 loop is CSVSGLAGVAEQYF. CDR3 DNA: TGCAGCGTTAGCGGACTAGCGGGAGTAGCCGAGCAGTACTTC.

This clonotype was observed many times. V and J are TRBV5-1 and TRBJ2-7; 11 bases are shared with TRBD2. Germline-derived CDR1 and CDR2 are SGHRS and YFSETQ. Unmatched junction bases numbered 1, after V lost 2 bases and J lost 3 bases. The CDR3 consists of 14 residues. The chain's CDR3 is CASSFSGRDYEQYF. As DNA, the CDR3 is TGCGCCAGCAGCTTTAGCGGGAGGGACTACGAGCAGTACTTC.

This clonotype was seen ten or more times. The chain has TRBV7-9 and TRBJ1-6; D is unresolved. This CDR3 has 16 amino acids. V was trimmed by 3 bases and J by 5 bases, leaving 14 bases between them. CDR1 is SEHNR and CDR2 is FQNEAQ in the germline V gene (reference sequence). Written as DNA, the CDR3 is TGTGCCAGCAGCTTGCCGGGAATTCACGATAATTCACCCCTCCACTTT. Translation: CASSLPGIHDNSPLHF.

The CDR3 bases are TGTGCCAGCGACCGGCTAGCGGGAGTATCCGGGGAGCTGTTTTTT. Its protein is CASDRLAGVSGELFF. The rearrangement links TRBV2 to TRBJ2-2; 10 bases align to TRBD2. The CDR3 runs to 15 residues. V shed 8 bases, J shed 6 bases, and the junction held 9 bases outside the gene matches. Germline V gene lookup returns CDR1 SNHLY and CDR2 FYNNEI. The full variable domain, completed using reference TRBV2 and TRBJ2-2, is EPEVTQTPSHQVTQMGQEVILRCVPISNHLYFYWYRQILGQKVEFLVSFYNNEISEKSEIFDDQFSVERPDGSNFTLKIRSTKLEDSAMYFCASDRLAGVSGELFFGEGSRLTVL.

This clonotype was recorded many times. The gene calls are TRBV7-3 and TRBJ2-2; 9 positions agree with TRBD2. The CDR3 is made up of 15 amino acids. Germline V gene lookup returns CDR1 SGHTA and CDR2 FQGTGA. After removal of 5 bases from V and 6 bases from J, the junction contained 7 bases not matched to a gene. The CDR3 spells CASSLSGRLSGELFF. Written as DNA, the CDR3 is TGTGCCAGCAGCCTAAGCGGGAGGTTATCCGGGGAGCTGTTTTTT.

This clonotype was found a few times. This rearrangement joins TRBV24-1 to TRBJ1-2; 7 bases are shared with TRBD1. V lost 3 bases and J lost 0; bases outside the gene matches: 0. There are 14 residues in the CDR3. Per germline, CDR1 KGHDR and CDR2 SFDVKD. The CDR3 reads CATSDGQANYGYTF. The CDR3 DNA reads as TGTGCCACCAGTGATGGACAGGCTAACTATGGCTACACCTTC.

The chain recombines TRBV7-3 with TRBJ2-2; 9 bases fit TRBD2. The CDR3 is 17 amino acids. V trimming: 11 bases; J trimming: 1 base; junction bases outside the gene matches: 14. The germline gives CDR1 SGHTA, CDR2 FQGTGA. CDR3 in amino acids: CAAGKENSGRNTGELFF. In nucleotides, the CDR3 is TGTGCCGCTGGCAAGGAAAATAGCGGGAGGAACACCGGGGAGCTGTTTTTT.

This rearrangement joins TRBV4-1 to TRBJ2-1; D remains ambiguous. This CDR3 spans 16 amino acids. Germline V lookup: CDR1 MGHRA, CDR2 YSYEKL. The V gene lost 0 bases and the J gene lost 2 bases, with 11 bases spanning the gap. The CDR3 loop reads CASSQDSGGAYNEQFF. In nucleotides, the CDR3 is TGCGCCAGCAGCCAAGATTCCGGCGGTGCCTACAATGAGCAGTTCTTC.

The J gene is TRBJ1-2, the V gene TRBV29-1; 7 bases agree with TRBD1. The V segment lost 6 bases and the J segment 3 bases; nucleotides outside the gene matches: 7. Germline CDR1 reads SQVTM; CDR2 reads ANQGSEA. The CDR3 is made up of 13 amino acids. The DNA of the CDR3 is TGCAGCGTAATCAGGGGGAACGACTATGGCTACACCTTC. This translates into CSVIRGNDYGYTF.

To note about this clonotype: This clone may be a read error of a much larger clone one base away. This rearrangement joins TRBV2 to TRBJ1-2; 7 positions match TRBD1. CDR1 SNHLY and CDR2 FYNNEI come from the germline V gene. With 6 bases clipped from V and 12 bases from J, the junction kept 7 bases outside the gene matches. The CDR3 spans 11 residues. The CDR3 nucleotides are TGTGCCAGCAGGTTGCAGGGGGGCCACACCTTC. Protein sequence: CASRLQGGHTF.

In its sample, this clonotype was seen many times. The chain is built from TRBV27 and TRBJ2-3; D might be TRBD1 (6 bases). Germline CDR1 is MNHEY and CDR2 is SMNVEV (reference sequence). Trimming removed 3 bases from V and 3 bases from J, with 13 bases in between. There are 15 residues in the CDR3. CDR3 nucleotides: TGTGCCAGCAGTTTGGGTGGCAGGGGAACAGATACGCAGTATTTT. Translation: CASSLGGRGTDTQYF.

This clonotype was seen many times. The gene calls are TRBV6-1 and TRBJ2-2; 9 bases align to TRBD1. J was trimmed by 8 bases and V by 6 bases; bases with no gene match: 13. Germline CDR1 MNHNS, CDR2 SASEGT. The CDR3 is made up of 16 amino acids. The CDR3 region has the DNA TGTGCCAGCAGCTATCTTAACAGGGGGCTAACAGGGGAGCTGTTTTTT. Its translation: CASSYLNRGLTGELFF.

In DNA form, the CDR3 reads TGCAGCGTTCCTTCAGCGGGAGGGACAGATACGCAGTATTTT. Its translation: CSVPSAGGTDTQYF. The chain joins TRBV29-1 to TRBJ2-3; TRBD2 agrees at 10 bases. Germline V gives CDR1 SQVTM, CDR2 ANQGSEA. This CDR3 has 14 residues. V dropped 5 bases and J dropped 3; count of bases not matched to a gene: 5.